Below, one TCR beta chain is given with its context. Its antigen is still unknown. No much larger clone exists at a distance of one base, and base qualities are not known. Library preparation was by the immunoSEQ multiplex PCR assay. In the source study's methods: To diagnose cytomegalovirus status from the catalog of TCR beta chain sequences, a statistical classification framework was built. TCRdb stores this immuneACCESS table with in-frame sequences only. Part of the clones is absent; in the studies checked, under half of the shortfall reflects unresolved V genes, and no reason is known for the rest. V and J calls and clone size are copied from that table; D and trimming were computed from the DNA. The sample table lists around 98,000 clones, approximately 88% of them with a count of one. The top ten constitute roughly 3.7% of the sample. Separate from the roughly 650-subject first cohort, the validation cohort of about 110 subjects was the group to which the donors belonged.

The data stem from a study of cytomegalovirus exposure and HLA in healthy donors (TCRdb year 2017). Some background on the complete study: According to a later analysis, the 100 to 150 validation repertoires were produced on the same platform as the 666 repertoires of the first cohort. Besides the first cohort of roughly 660 subjects, a separate validation cohort made up of 120 different subjects was used. The study aimed to test whether cataloging public T cell receptors could reveal signatures of past pathogen exposure. To predict cytomegalovirus infection status, the study brought together high-throughput TCR immunosequencing, statistical association of individual TCRs with disease status, and machine learning.

The research as a whole found: A few of the identified cytomegalovirus-associated TCR beta chains were confirmed in vitro to be specific for cytomegalovirus antigens. While some public TCRs were present in many individuals, most TCR sequences turned up only very rarely across donors. The study listed 150 to 200 TCR beta chains as associated with cytomegalovirus. A later analysis found that TCRs clustered in the first cohort also tended to co-occur in the 95 to 150 validation repertoires, with 94% of cluster scores above 0. A later analysis lacked HLA typing for the validation cohort, so it scored co-occurrence in that cohort across all 110 or so repertoires. Cytomegalovirus status was reported to be diagnosed by the classifier with high specificity and sensitivity in both the original and validation cohorts. It was suggested by the authors that the approach could potentially be generalized to other disease states and immunological phenotypes.

V drops 7 bases and J drops 4 bases, leaving 15 bases in between. The CDR3 contains 13 residues, cysteine and phenylalanine counted. Just the 39-base CDR3 DNA is kept, in frame starting at base 1. Based on the germline V gene, the CDR1 and CDR2 sequences are SQVTM and ANQGSEA. The receptor chain draws on TRBV29-1 and TRBJ2-3; the D gene is not confidently resolved. Sequencing was performed on PBMCs. This clonotype was sampled from a woman in her twenties or thirties in good health and CMV-seronegative. The DNA sequence reads TGCAGCGCCCCCCTCCTCTTTCCAGATACGCAGTATTTT. This gives the protein CSAPLLFPDTQYF.